Below are 8 T cell receptor beta chains sequenced from a single sample in a study of control samples from healthy donors and cancer patients. The repertoire was sequenced with immunoSEQ multiplex PCR; TCRdb's copy has only in-frame clones and lacks some. Among about 160,000 clones listed, about 94% were seen once. Source material: blood. These receptors came from a middle-aged woman in good health.

The count of this clone is one. The V and J genes are TRBV6-5 and TRBJ1-2, with no clear D. V shed 3 bases and J shed 0 bases, with 14 bases lying between them. Germline-derived CDR1 and CDR2 are MNHEY and SVGAGI. The CDR3 totals 16 residues. CDR3 protein: CASSYNRKSSNYGYTF. CDR3 DNA: TGTGCCAGCAGTTATAATCGGAAGTCTTCTAACTATGGCTACACCTTC.

The chain links TRBV4-3 to TRBJ2-3; 10 nucleotides match TRBD2. Looked up from germline, CDR1 is LGHNA and CDR2 is YSLEER. Trimming removed 0 bases from V and 4 bases from J; junction bases left unmatched: 10. The CDR3 is made up of 18 amino acids. CDR3 amino acids: CASSQDQAGGPNPDTQYF. The DNA of the CDR3 is TGCGCCAGCAGCCAAGATCAAGCGGGAGGGCCCAACCCAGATACGCAGTATTTT.

The genes are TRBV30 and TRBJ2-3; the match to TRBD2 covers 7 bases. Germline CDR1 and CDR2: GTSNPN and SVGIG (reference sequence). V was clipped by 0 bases and J by 5 bases; unmatched bases: 2. The CDR3 length is 13 residues. The CDR3 nucleotides are TGTGCCTGGAGTGTATCGGGAGGAGATACGCAGTATTTT. It codes for CAWSVSGGDTQYF.

The chain recombines TRBV3-1 (or the pseudogene TRBV3-2) with TRBJ2-7; weak D call: TRBD2 (5 bases). V was shortened by 4 bases and J by 3 bases, with 10 bases between the two germline ends. Germline V CDR1 and CDR2: LGHDT, YNNKEL (reference sequence). The CDR3 spans 13 residues. The CDR3 coding sequence is TGTGCCAGCAGCCTTGGACTGGGCTACGAGCAGTACTTC. Its protein product is CASSLGLGYEQYF.

The chain employs TRBV6-5 and TRBJ2-3, with TRBD1 matching over 11 bases. This CDR3 comprises 13 residues. The trim removed 6 bases at V and 6 bases at J, leaving 2 bases unmatched. The germline V gene has CDR1 MNHEY and CDR2 SVGAGI. The CDR3 DNA reads TGTGCCAGCAGGGACAGGGGGCGCGATACGCAGTATTTT. This encodes CASRDRGRDTQYF.

CDR3 protein: CAWSGILADNEQFF. The CDR3 nucleotides read TGTGCCTGGAGTGGCATACTAGCGGACAATGAGCAGTTCTTC. The chain is built from TRBV30 and TRBJ2-1, with TRBD2 matching 8 bases. Germline CDR1 reads GTSNPN; CDR2 reads SVGIG (reference sequence). There are 14 residues in the CDR3. Germline trimming cut 1 base from V and 5 bases from J; bases unmatched to any gene: 4.

This clone appeared a single time. The rearrangement joins TRBV3-1 (or the pseudogene TRBV3-2) to TRBJ1-1, with D unresolved. The CDR3 runs to 14 residues. V lost 2 bases, J lost 0 bases, and 7 bases lay in between. The germline CDR1 and CDR2 sequences are LGHDT and YNNKEL (reference sequence). The DNA of the CDR3 is TGTGCCAGCAGCCAAAACTGGGTGAACACTGAAGCTTTCTTT. Residues: CASSQNWVNTEAFF.

V and J are TRBV3-1 (or the pseudogene TRBV3-2) and TRBJ1-1; the D gene is possibly TRBD1 (6 bases). Germline values: CDR1 LGHDT, CDR2 YNNKEL (reference sequence). Trimming removed 1 base from V and 0 bases from J, with 21 bases in between. This CDR3 region has 19 residues. CDR3 region: CASSQGDLGGIAMNTEAFF. CDR3 DNA: TGTGCCAGCAGCCAAGGGGACTTAGGGGGTATCGCCATGAACACTGAAGCTTTCTTT.